This entry is about one T cell receptor beta chain. Its cognate antigen is unknown. Profiling relied on immunoSEQ multiplex PCR, and the TCRdb table lists in-frame clones only, not all of them. Here the sample spans more than 55,000 clones, 85% to 95% being singletons. The data were obtained in a study of OX40 agonist ivuxolimab in advanced cancers. Study details: Every 2 weeks, patients received ivuxolimab intravenously, dosed at 0.01 to 10 mg/kg. Anti-PD-1, anti-PD-L1 or anti-CTLA-4 therapy given earlier was allowed, and approximately 43% had some.

Study-level results: By week 6 at 0.1 to 3.0 mg/kg, blood CD4+ and CD8+ T cells had expanded clonally.

V was pared by 1 base and J by 8 bases, with 12 bases between. Germline V gene lookup returns CDR1 SGHAT and CDR2 FQNNGV. This CDR3 spans 14 amino acids. The V call is TRBV11-2, the J call TRBJ2-1; tentatively, D is TRBD2 (5 bases). The sequencing used CD4+ or CD8+ T cells sorted from blood, collected in a trial of the OX40 agonist ivuxolimab. The clonotype originates from an adult with an advanced solid tumor such as melanoma, head and neck, liver or kidney cancer. CDR3 residues: CASSLGGSADEQFF. CDR3 bases: TGTGCCAGCAGCTTAGGCGGTAGCGCCGATGAGCAGTTCTTC.